The 9 T cell receptor beta chains in this list originate from one sample, sequenced in a study of blood T cell repertoires in COVID-19. Sequencing used immunoSEQ multiplex PCR; TCRdb keeps in-frame clones, though not all of them. The data contain about 160,000 clones, approximately 80% of them singletons. Material: peripheral blood. These receptors were taken from a human donor in a cohort sampled during active COVID-19.

The CDR3 loop reads CASSQGLGNQPQHF. The CDR3 region has the DNA TGCGCCAGCAGCCAGGGGCTGGGAAATCAGCCCCAGCATTTT. V usage is TRBV4-1 and J usage is TRBJ1-5; TRBD1 is a possible D gene (5 bases). Between the trimmed V and J ends, which lost 3 bases and 4 bases, there was a span of 10 bases. The CDR3 is made up of 14 amino acids. CDR1 is MGHRA, CDR2 YSYEKL, per germline.

The rearrangement uses TRBV3-1 (or the pseudogene TRBV3-2) and TRBJ1-2; TRBD1 might be the D (6 bases). Per the germline V gene, CDR1 is LGHDT and CDR2 is YNNKEL (reference sequence). The V gene lost 1 base and the J gene lost 4 bases, with 13 bases spanning the gap. This CDR3 contains 15 residues. CDR3 nucleotides: TGTGCCAGCAGCCAAGTTTCGGACAGCCCCTATGGCTACACCTTC. Protein product: CASSQVSDSPYGYTF.

The J gene is TRBJ2-1, the V gene TRBV27; 9 bases agree with TRBD2. The CDR3 spans 16 residues. V dropped 0 bases and J dropped 8; count of bases not matched to a gene: 8. Germline assignment: CDR1 MNHEY and CDR2 SMNVEV (reference sequence). The CDR3 loop is CASSLSWAGGPYEQFF. The CDR3 coding sequence is TGTGCCAGCAGTTTATCGTGGGCGGGAGGGCCCTATGAGCAGTTCTTC.

The rearrangement links TRBV11-2 to TRBJ2-1, with a weak D call TRBD1 (6 bases). CDR1 is SGHAT and CDR2 is FQNNGV in the germline V gene. This CDR3 has 15 residues. V dropped 4 bases and J dropped 4 bases, with 14 bases sitting between them. The CDR3 nucleotides read TGTGCCAGCAGCTCCAGGGGTAGCGAGTACAATGAGCAGTTCTTC. Residues: CASSSRGSEYNEQFF.

The chain couples TRBV7-3 to TRBJ2-7; 7 bases are a match to TRBD2. The J segment lost 1 base and the V segment lost 4 bases, leaving 13 bases of the junction unmatched. The germline V gene encodes CDR1 SGHTA and CDR2 FQGTGA. This CDR3 region has 17 residues. CDR3 region: CASSSRGETDHSYEQYF. The CDR3 DNA is TGTGCCAGCAGCTCCCGGGGGGAGACAGATCATTCCTACGAGCAGTACTTC.

The gene calls are TRBV27 and TRBJ2-1, with 7 bases lining up with TRBD2. The CDR3 spans 14 residues. V lost 2 bases to trimming and J lost 4 bases; unmatched junction nucleotides: 2. Germline assignment: CDR1 MNHEY and CDR2 SMNVEV (reference sequence). The chain's CDR3 is CASSLAGAYNEQFF. The CDR3 DNA sequence: TGTGCCAGCAGTTTAGCGGGAGCGTACAATGAGCAGTTCTTC.

This rearrangement joins TRBV10-1 to TRBJ1-1; 8 bases align to TRBD1. Germline CDR1 and CDR2: WNHNN and SYGVQD (reference sequence). The J segment lost 1 base and the V segment lost 7 bases, leaving 5 bases of the junction unmatched. There are 14 residues in the CDR3. This CDR3 reads CASKKDRANTEAFF. In nucleotides, the CDR3 is TGCGCCAGCAAAAAGGACAGGGCGAACACTGAAGCTTTCTTT.

This clone was counted a single time. The gene calls are TRBV6-5 and TRBJ1-4; D uncertain. The CDR3 covers 14 residues. Trimming stripped 6 bases from V and 2 bases from J, with 10 bases between. Germline V gives CDR1 MNHEY, CDR2 SVGAGI. Written as DNA, the CDR3 is TGTGCCAGCAGGCAACAGAATACTAATGAAAAACTGTTTTTT. It specifies CASRQQNTNEKLFF.

V usage is TRBV4-1 and J usage is TRBJ1-1, with TRBD1 identical over 10 bases. CDR1 and CDR2 from the germline V gene are MGHRA and YSYEKL. The CDR3 contains 14 residues. Trimming at V came to 3 bases and at J to 4 bases, leaving 2 bases not matched to a gene. The CDR3: CASSQDRGVTEAFF. The CDR3 DNA reads as TGCGCCAGCAGCCAGGACAGGGGGGTCACTGAAGCTTTCTTT.